These 25 T cell receptor beta chains came from one sample sequenced in a study of early T cells in non-severe SARS-CoV-2 infection. TCRdb fed the 5' RACE reads into MiXCR, producing one record per CDR3 protein. The sample holds more than 35,000 distinct CDR3 sequences, over 3.5% seen once. The sequenced sample was whole blood. Receptors originate from an adult who was a healthcare worker with PCR-confirmed SARS-CoV-2 infection or an uninfected control (not recorded which).

This clonotype was detected only a few times. The chain combines TRBV29-1 with TRBJ1-1, with a tentative D call TRBD1 (5 bases). CDR1 and CDR2 (germline): SQVTM, ANQGSEA. The CDR3 consists of 12 residues. Trimming shortened V by 7 bases and J by 3 bases, and 12 bases separated the two germline ends. CDR3 loop: CSAVPGYTEAFF. CDR3 nucleotides: TGCAGCGCCGTACCAGGGTACACTGAAGCTTTCTTT.

Worth noting for this clonotype: One end of the junction does not line up with germline, which may come from a read error. This chain connects TRBV20-1 to TRBJ1-1, with 7 bases that match TRBD1. The CDR3 runs to 13 residues. The germline gives CDR1 DFQATT, CDR2 SNEGSKA (reference sequence). The CDR3 is CSATGGRITETFF. The CDR3 DNA is TGCAGTGCTACAGGGGGGCGCATCACTGAAACTTTCTTT.

This clonotype was seen repeatedly, ten times or more. The CDR3 region has the DNA TGTGCCAGCAGTTATCTGGCCTATCGGACCGGGAAGGACACTGAAGCTTTCTTT. It yields the protein CASSYLAYRTGKDTEAFF. This chain uses TRBV6-2 or TRBV6-3 with TRBJ1-1; D gene unclear. Germline CDR1 and CDR2: MNHEY and SVGEGT. The CDR3 extends over 18 amino acids. V lost 3 bases and J lost 3, with 23 bases in between.

This clonotype is labeled medium-sized. This chain links TRBV20-1 with TRBJ2-3, with a possible D match to TRBD1 (5 bases). This CDR3 is built from 11 residues. The V gene's germline CDR1 is DFQATT and CDR2 SNEGSKA (reference sequence). Deletions cut 6 bases from V and 5 bases from J, with 9 bases between. CDR3 nucleotide sequence: TGCAGTGCCAAGACAGAAGATACGCAGTATTTT. It encodes CSAKTEDTQYF.

This clonotype was counted ten times or more. V and J are TRBV29-1 and TRBJ1-2; 11 bases map to TRBD1. Germline CDR1 SQVTM, CDR2 ANQGSEA. The CDR3 has 13 residues. V was pared by 7 bases and J by 7 bases, with 8 bases of the junction left unmatched. The CDR3 region has the DNA TGCAGCGCTGGAGGACAGGGGGCTGTTGGCTACACCTTC. Translating gives CSAGGQGAVGYTF. Drawing the rest from reference TRBV29-1 and TRBJ1-2, the complete variable domain is SAVISQKPSRDICQRGTSLTIQCQVDSQVTMMFWYRQQPGQSLTLIATANQGSEATYESGFVIDKFPISRPNLTFSTLTVSNMSPEDSSIYLCSAGGQGAVGYTFGSGTRLTVV.

Many counts were recorded for this clonotype. The chain is built from TRBV7-6 and TRBJ1-1, with D unresolved. V lost 5 bases to trimming and J lost 5 bases, with 12 bases between them. Germline V lookup: CDR1 SGHVS, CDR2 FNYEAQ. The CDR3 runs 13 residues. The CDR3 bases are TGTGCCAGCAGCCGCCCGCCTGAAACTGAAGCTTTCTTT. Its protein is CASSRPPETEAFF.

In its sample, this clonotype was seen many times. The chain carries TRBV4-2 and TRBJ1-4, with D possibly TRBD1 on 5 matching bases. The CDR3 length is 16 residues. The V gene's germline CDR1 is LGHNA and CDR2 YNFKEQ. Trimming removed 1 base at V and 6 bases at J, with 15 bases between. The CDR3 region has the DNA TGTGCCAGCAGCCAAGGTCAACAGGAAGGGGATGAAAAACTGTTTTTT. Its protein product is CASSQGQQEGDEKLFF.

This clonotype was observed at least ten times. V and J are TRBV6-1 and TRBJ1-6; D is unclear. The V gene's germline CDR1 is MNHNS and CDR2 SASEGT. Trimming took 1 base from V and 3 from J, leaving 13 bases between them. This CDR3 comprises 17 residues. As DNA, the CDR3 is TGTGCCAGCAGTGAAGGACCTTCGGGGTTCTATAATTCACCCCTCCACTTT. It is translated as CASSEGPSGFYNSPLHF.

A few counts support this clonotype. The chain joins TRBV10-3 to TRBJ2-5; no clear D gene. The germline V and J ends were trimmed by 4 bases and 5 bases, with 8 bases remaining between them. The germline CDR1 and CDR2 sequences are ENHRY and SYGVKD. This CDR3 region has 12 residues. This CDR3 is CAISAGRETQYF. The CDR3 bases are TGTGCCATCAGTGCCGGTCGGGAGACCCAGTACTTC.

A few counts support this clonotype. The chain uses TRBV6-2 or TRBV6-3 and TRBJ2-2; a weak D match, TRBD2 (5 bases). Germline CDR1 MNHEY, CDR2 SVGEGT. The germline V and J ends were trimmed by 4 bases and 2 bases, with 14 bases remaining between them. The CDR3 totals 16 residues. CDR3 sequence: CASSSDRTGNTGELFF. The CDR3 DNA reads as TGTGCCAGCAGTTCAGATCGGACGGGAAACACCGGGGAGCTGTTTTTT.

This clonotype was counted many times. The chain links TRBV7-3 to TRBJ2-1; no reliable D call. CDR1 is SGHTA and CDR2 is FQGTGA in the germline V gene. The CDR3 runs to 14 residues. With 6 bases removed from V and 5 bases from J, the gap between germline ends came to 14 bases. DNA of the CDR3: TGTGCCAGCAGTTTTGATTCGCGGAACAATGAGCAGTTCTTC. It encodes CASSFDSRNNEQFF. The full variable domain, completed using reference TRBV7-3 and TRBJ2-1, is GAGVSQTPSNKVTEKGKYVELRCDPISGHTALYWYRQSLGQGPEFLIYFQGTGAADDSGLPNDRFFAVRPEGSVSTLKIQRTERGDSAVYLCASSFDSRNNEQFFGPGTRLTVL.

This clonotype was detected many times. The V call is TRBV5-1, the J call TRBJ1-1; TRBD1 might be the D (5 bases). V was trimmed by 4 bases and J by 4 bases, leaving 14 bases between them. The CDR3 covers 14 residues. Germline-derived CDR1 and CDR2 are SGHRS and YFSETQ. The CDR3 DNA is TGCGCCAGCAGCGGGGCGGGACGGTCCACTGAAGCTTTCTTT. This gives the protein CASSGAGRSTEAFF.

This clonotype was seen ten or more times. The J gene is TRBJ1-1, the V gene TRBV12-3 or TRBV12-4, with a weak D call TRBD1 (6 bases). V lost 4 bases to trimming and J lost 0 bases, with 9 bases between them. The CDR3 covers 14 residues. The CDR3 here is CASSSGQLNTEAFF. CDR3 in DNA: TGTGCCAGCAGTTCGGGACAACTGAACACTGAAGCTTTCTTT.

The chain couples TRBV20-1 to TRBJ2-1; 7 bases fit TRBD1. Germline-derived CDR1 and CDR2 are DFQATT and SNEGSKA (reference sequence). V dropped 6 bases and J dropped 4; count of bases not matched to a gene: 9. This CDR3 has 14 residues. CDR3 region: CSASSGTAYNEQFF. The CDR3 region has the DNA TGCAGTGCATCTTCGGGGACAGCTTACAATGAGCAGTTCTTC.

This clonotype has at least ten counts. This rearrangement joins TRBV5-5 to TRBJ2-5; the D gene is possibly TRBD1 (6 bases). Deletions cut 3 bases from V and 5 bases from J, with 11 bases between. The CDR3 spans 13 residues. The germline V gene encodes CDR1 SGHKS and CDR2 YYEKEE (reference sequence). CDR3 in DNA: TGTGCCAGCAGCTCTCCTCAGGGGGAGACCCAGTACTTC. Translated: CASSSPQGETQYF.

This clonotype came up many times. The V and J genes are TRBV12-3 or TRBV12-4 and TRBJ2-3; no firm D call. The CDR3 has 16 residues. Deletions cut 5 bases from V and 2 bases from J, with 17 bases between. The CDR3 DNA is TGTGCCAGCAGTCCCCCATCCGTATCCCTCACAGATACGCAGTATTTT. It translates to CASSPPSVSLTDTQYF.

The sample holds a few counts of this clonotype. V usage is TRBV2 and J usage is TRBJ1-3; D uncertain. V was trimmed by 5 bases and J by 0 bases, leaving 8 bases between them. CDR3 length: 14 amino acids. Germline lookup yields CDR1 SNHLY and CDR2 FYNNEI. In nucleotides, the CDR3 is TGTGCCAGCAGTAAGATGGCCTCTGGAAACACCATATATTTT. Amino acid sequence: CASSKMASGNTIYF.

There are many counts of this clonotype. The chain uses TRBV3-1 and TRBJ1-3; D not certain. V gave up 2 bases and J gave up 4 bases, with 12 bases separating them. The CDR3 sequence is 15 residues long. Per germline, CDR1 LGHDT and CDR2 YNNKEL (reference sequence). CDR3 in amino acids: CASSQTPATGNTIYF. The DNA of the CDR3 is TGTGCCAGCAGCCAAACCCCGGCAACGGGAAACACCATATATTTT.

This clonotype appeared many times. This chain links TRBV30 with TRBJ1-5; 8 nucleotides line up with TRBD1. CDR3 length: 13 amino acids. V lost 4 bases, J lost 7 bases, and 6 bases stayed unmatched. CDR1 and CDR2 (germline): GTSNPN, SVGIG (reference sequence). This chain's CDR3 is CAWTQGAQQPQHF. The DNA of the CDR3 is TGTGCCTGGACCCAGGGGGCACAACAGCCCCAGCATTTT.

This clonotype was picked up a small number of times. The V gene is TRBV19, the J gene TRBJ1-5, with no clear D. The CDR3 extends over 15 amino acids. Germline assignment: CDR1 LNHDA and CDR2 SQIVND (reference sequence). The germline V and J ends were trimmed by 7 bases and 0 bases, with 13 bases remaining between them. The CDR3 region is CASTAGSYSNQPQHF. CDR3 nucleotide sequence: TGTGCCAGTACCGCGGGGAGCTATAGCAATCAGCCCCAGCATTTT. Based on the CDR3 plus reference TRBV19 and TRBJ1-5, the full variable domain is DGGITQSPKYLFRKEGQNVTLSCEQNLNHDAMYWYRQDPGQGLRLIYYSQIVNDFQKGDIAEGYSVSREKKESFPLTVTSAQKNPTAFYLCASTAGSYSNQPQHFGDGTRLSIL.

This clonotype was picked up many times. V is TRBV20-1 and J is TRBJ1-1; tentatively, D is TRBD1 (5 bases). Trimming removed 2 bases at V and 0 bases at J, with 13 bases between. This CDR3 is 15 amino acids long. Germline values: CDR1 DFQATT, CDR2 SNEGSKA (reference sequence). The DNA for the CDR3 is TGCAGTGCTAGACGGCAGGGACTTATGAACACTGAAGCTTTCTTT. Translating gives CSARRQGLMNTEAFF.

Ten or more counts support this clonotype. The chain carries TRBV6-2 or TRBV6-3 and TRBJ1-2, with a possible D match to TRBD1 (5 bases). Germline CDR1 MNHEY, CDR2 SVGEGT. V lost 6 bases to trimming and J lost 4 bases, with 12 bases between them. The CDR3 is 13 residues long. The CDR3 DNA follows: TGTGCCAGCAGAGAGGGACTGCGCTATGGCTACACCTTC. Its protein product is CASREGLRYGYTF.

This clonotype was seen a few times. J is TRBJ2-4 and V is TRBV2, with a possible D match to TRBD2 (5 bases). V lost 7 bases and J 2 bases, leaving 9 bases between the germline ends. Germline V gene data show CDR1 as SNHLY and CDR2 as FYNNEI. This CDR3 is 13 amino acids long. CDR3 in amino acids: CASMEDSKNIQYF. The DNA for the CDR3 is TGTGCCAGCATGGAGGACTCCAAAAACATTCAGTACTTC.

This rearrangement joins TRBV5-1 to TRBJ1-1, with D unresolved. V was cut by 4 bases and J by 2 bases, with 15 bases left in between. Germline V CDR1 and CDR2: SGHRS, YFSETQ. This CDR3 has 15 residues. The CDR3 loop reads CASSIRPAENTEAFF. In DNA form, the CDR3 reads TGCGCCAGCAGCATCCGGCCGGCGGAAAACACTGAAGCTTTCTTT.

This clonotype was picked up many times. This chain joins TRBV7-2 and TRBJ1-2; a possible D gene is TRBD1 (6 bases). CDR1 SGHTA and CDR2 FQGNSA come from the germline V gene. Trimming pared 1 base from V and 5 bases from J, leaving 17 bases between. The CDR3 extends over 16 amino acids. For the CDR3, the DNA is TGTGCCAGCAGCTTAGATCTCGAGGACAGAGGATATGGCTACACCTTC. The encoded protein is CASSLDLEDRGYGYTF. The full variable domain, its missing parts supplied by reference TRBV7-2 and TRBJ1-2, is GAGVSQSPSNKVTEKGKDVELRCDPISGHTALYWYRQSLGQGLEFLIYFQGNSAPDKSGLPSDRFSAERTGGSVSTLTIQRTQQEDSAVYLCASSLDLEDRGYGYTFGSGTRLTVV.